This TCR beta chain was identified in a study of STAT3 mutations in large granular lymphocyte leukemia. Study context: Over half of T-LGLL patients had one or more immunosuppressive regimens. The study's findings and limits: A small but highly pathogenic clone may have been missed. In T-cell large granular lymphocyte leukemia, about half of patients showed multiple immunodominant subclonotypes.

Only in-frame clones appear in the TCRdb table, and some are missing; sequencing was by immunoSEQ multiplex PCR. The profile covers tens of thousands of clones, with roughly 93% appearing a single time and around 7.1% taken by the ten largest. The CDR3 totals 13 residues. Germline V gene data show CDR1 as GTSNPN and CDR2 as SVGIG (reference sequence). Trimming removed 3 bases from V and 6 bases from J, with 12 bases in between. Comment on this clone: Its target is not known.

The J gene is TRBJ1-3, the V gene TRBV30; D possibly corresponds to TRBD1 (5 bases). The sequence was collected from a man aged 35-49 years with T-cell large granular lymphocyte leukemia. Some clones in this sample may be carry-over from other donors' samples. Sample: peripheral blood mononuclear cells. The CDR3 bases are TGTGCCTGGAGCAACGGGGGGTTAAACACCATATATTTT. The encoded protein is CAWSNGGLNTIYF.